This T cell receptor (beta chain) was retrieved from a study of T cell repertoires in cytomegalovirus infection. The overall study: The study used recently identified HLA-C-restricted and well-studied HLA-B-restricted CMV epitopes. Public TCR beta signatures marked donors with CMV infection and the matching HLA.

For this clonotype: Antigen specificity is unknown.

The trim removed 1 base at V and 3 bases at J, leaving 20 bases unmatched. The CDR3 extends over 20 amino acids. From germline, CDR1 is LGHNA and CDR2 YNFKEQ. TCRdb re-analysed the reads in MiXCR, keeping a single row per CDR3 protein. This table has about 700,000 distinct CDR3 sequences, roughly 33% appearing once. Study-wide findings and caveats: CMV carriers with the relevant HLA were identified by cumulative public TCR beta family frequency. Clonotypes of TCR beta that were HLA-C-restricted and CMV-specific dominated the ex vivo response.

The chain joins TRBV4-2 to TRBJ2-7; 8 bases are a match to TRBD1. The sample was cultured PBMCs, taken from culture after CMV antigen stimulation. This receptor was obtained from a human donor in good health (CMV status not recorded). Some clones in this sample may be carry-over from other donors' samples. CDR3 sequence: CASSQVIGQGKRELFYEQYF. DNA of the CDR3: TGTGCCAGCAGCCAAGTGATTGGACAGGGAAAGAGAGAGTTATTCTACGAGCAGTACTTC.